The table lists the clone carrying this TCR beta chain with a few counts. Its matching antigen is unknown. The data belong to a study of response to subunit inactivated influenza vaccine. The CDR3 loop spans 17 amino acids. Trimming removed 4 bases from V and 0 bases from J, with 16 bases in between. The germline gives CDR1 LGHNT, CDR2 FRNRAP. Via MiXCR, TCRdb re-called the RT-PCR reads, giving one row per CDR3 protein. The repertoire holds about 780,000 distinct CDR3 sequences, approximately 17% seen once, with approximately 11% in the top ten. Study findings and constraints: Researchers suggested that each seasonal influenza vaccination recruits few new T cells.

This material consisted of PBMCs from blood, taken less than 6 days after vaccination. The sequence was obtained from a man aged 50 or older who received an inactivated influenza vaccine. The chain joins TRBV12-5 to TRBJ2-1; D is perhaps TRBD2 (6 bases). CDR3: CASGSSSGRGSYNEQFF. The CDR3 DNA is TGTGCTAGTGGTTCCAGTTCCGGGAGAGGCTCCTACAATGAGCAGTTCTTC.